This T cell receptor beta chain was observed in a study of cytotoxic CD8 clonotypes in ibrutinib-treated CLL. The assay was immunoSEQ multiplex PCR, and TCRdb's table has in-frame clones only and misses some. The table lists about 180,000 clones, less than 85% of them singletons, with roughly 4.6% in the top ten. This CDR3 comprises 13 residues. Trimming removed 1 base from V and 5 bases from J, with 8 bases in between. Germline loops: CDR1 KGHSH, CDR2 LQKENI. The receptor's source is a human donor with chronic lymphocytic leukemia. Specimen: PBMCs, collected after 24 months of ibrutinib treatment. J is TRBJ2-5 and V is TRBV18; D is perhaps TRBD2 (6 bases). The CDR3 region is CASSPLGRETQYF. The CDR3 coding sequence is TGTGCCAGCTCACCACTAGGGAGGGAGACCCAGTACTTC.